These 12 T cell receptor beta chains were all obtained from the same sample, sequenced in a study of T-cell reconstitution after alpha-beta-depleted transplantation in children. As it was prepared, the TCRbeta library received unique molecular identifiers. Each CDR3 protein gets one entry after TCRdb re-called the PCR reads with MiXCR. Of some 150,000 distinct CDR3 sequences in the sample, about 9% are singletons; the top ten hold 18%. The sample in question was PBMCs, mostly from graft donor cells, obtained 180 days after TCRalphabeta/CD19-depleted stem cell transplant. These receptors were taken from a female patient aged 2-9 years who had a stem cell transplant for congenital amegakaryocytic thrombocytopenia, so the T cells may come from the graft donor.

Notes on this clonotype: The germline gene is not matched at one end of the junction; a read error may be the cause. J is TRBJ2-3 and V is TRBV20-1; D unresolved. This CDR3 is 11 amino acids long. Germline V CDR1 and CDR2: DFQATT, SNEGSKA (reference sequence). The CDR3 bases are TGCAGCGCTATTCGGATGATCGGGCAGTATTTT. Protein product: CSAIRMIGQYF.

This clonotype occurred a few times. CDR3 sequence reads: CASRPGTGVSTDTQYF. The CDR3 DNA follows: TGCGCCAGCAGGCCCGGGACAGGGGTCAGCACAGATACGCAGTATTTT. The V and J genes are TRBV5-1 and TRBJ2-3; the match to TRBD1 covers 10 bases. Germline V gives CDR1 SGHRS, CDR2 YFSETQ. The CDR3 sequence is 16 residues long. The trim removed 5 bases at V and 0 bases at J, leaving 6 bases unmatched.

In this sample, this clonotype turned up a few times. The chain uses TRBV24-1 and TRBJ2-3; D is uncertain. The V gene lost 1 base and the J gene lost 2 bases, with 9 bases spanning the gap. The CDR3 spans 15 residues. Germline V CDR1 and CDR2: KGHDR, SFDVKD. The CDR3 is CATSDFSAVTDTQYF. CDR3 bases: TGTGCCACCAGTGATTTCTCGGCCGTCACAGATACGCAGTATTTT.

The CDR3 sequence is CASSQYLGDSPLHF. DNA for the CDR3: TGTGCCAGCAGTCAATACCTGGGCGATTCACCCCTCCACTTT. V is TRBV28 and J is TRBJ1-6; D remains ambiguous. V lost 5 bases to trimming and J lost 8 bases, with 13 bases between them. This CDR3 has 14 amino acids. Germline CDR1 MDHEN, CDR2 SYDVKM.

Ten or more counts support this clonotype. The rearrangement links TRBV20-1 to TRBJ1-1; D is uncertain. The CDR3 sequence is 13 residues long. Germline CDR1 DFQATT, CDR2 SNEGSKA (reference sequence). The CDR3 loop is CSAYGWFPGVAFF. The CDR3 DNA is TGCAGCGCTTACGGTTGGTTTCCTGGAGTAGCTTTCTTT.

This clonotype occurred many times. The rearrangement links TRBV5-1 to TRBJ2-3; TRBD2 might be the D (6 bases). Trimming took off 2 bases at V and 3 bases at J, with 13 bases between the two ends. The CDR3 loop spans 15 amino acids. The germline V gene has CDR1 SGHRS and CDR2 YFSETQ. The CDR3 loop is CASSLKLAGTDTQYF. The CDR3 nucleotides are TGCGCCAGCAGCTTAAAACTAGCAGGGACAGATACGCAGTATTTT.

This clonotype was observed a handful of times. Here the CDR3 reads CSARDHWDEGTEAFF. The CDR3 coding sequence is TGCAGTGCTAGAGATCATTGGGACGAGGGCACTGAAGCTTTCTTT. This sequence joins TRBV20-1 and TRBJ1-1, with D tentatively TRBD1 (5 bases). V lost 0 bases, J lost 4 bases, and 15 bases lay in between. This CDR3 comprises 15 residues. The germline V gene encodes CDR1 DFQATT and CDR2 SNEGSKA (reference sequence).

Many counts were recorded for this clonotype. The chain is built from TRBV20-1 and TRBJ2-7, with 7 bases aligning to TRBD1. Per the germline V gene, CDR1 is DFQATT and CDR2 is SNEGSKA (reference sequence). The V and J ends lost 5 bases and 4 bases, in that order; junction bases with no gene match: 17. The CDR3 consists of 16 residues. The CDR3 bases are TGCAGTGCTGACGACAGGGTCTCCTCGTCGTCGTACGAGCAGTACTTC. Encoded protein: CSADDRVSSSSYEQYF.

The sample holds many counts of this clonotype. The V gene is TRBV7-2, the J gene TRBJ2-7; tentative D call: TRBD2 (6 bases). The V and J ends lost 2 bases and 6 bases respectively, with 17 bases between them. Germline V lookup: CDR1 SGHTA, CDR2 FQGNSA. This CDR3 contains 15 residues. This chain's CDR3 is CASSLWQGIGGEQYF. DNA for the CDR3: TGTGCCAGCAGCTTATGGCAAGGAATCGGGGGCGAGCAGTACTTC.

The V and J genes are TRBV28 and TRBJ2-5; the D is unclear. Trimming left V 6 bases short and J 5 bases short, with 16 bases between. Germline lookup yields CDR1 MDHEN and CDR2 SYDVKM. The length of the CDR3 is 14 residues. CDR3 residues: CASSLPRTVETQYF. CDR3 nucleotide sequence: TGTGCCAGCAGCTTACCCAGGACCGTGGAGACCCAGTACTTC.

This clonotype has a handful of counts. The V gene is TRBV12-3 or TRBV12-4, the J gene TRBJ2-7; D remains unclear. V gave up 2 bases and J gave up 3 bases, with 8 bases separating them. The CDR3 contains 13 residues. CDR3 residues: CASSLSTYYEQYF. The CDR3 DNA is TGTGCCAGCAGTTTATCGACCTACTACGAGCAGTACTTC.

This clonotype came up many times. The chain employs TRBV11-1 and TRBJ1-1, with D tentatively TRBD1 (5 bases). The V end was cut by 5 bases, the J end by 8 bases, with 15 bases between. The CDR3 is 13 amino acids. Looked up from germline, CDR1 is SGHAT and CDR2 is FQDESV (reference sequence). Here the CDR3 DNA reads TGTGCCAGCAGCCCGCCACAGGTTAAGGAAGCTTTCTTT. It specifies CASSPPQVKEAFF.